The 20 T cell receptor beta chains reported below all come from one sample, sequenced in a study of shared clonotypes between healthy human individuals. Here immunoSEQ multiplex PCR was the method, and the copy in TCRdb shows in-frame clones only, minus some. Here the sample spans some 2.1 million clones, about 95% being singletons. Positive CCR7 selection of CD45RO-negative cells yielded the naive CD8 cells, and terminally differentiated effector memory CD45RA+ cells were excluded. Sequencing was carried out using naive CD8+ T cells sorted from blood. All receptors derive from a man between 18 and 29 years old in good health.

The rearrangement links TRBV27 to TRBJ2-7, with D unclear. The CDR3 spans 13 residues. Germline CDR1 and CDR2: MNHEY and SMNVEV (reference sequence). Deletions cut 0 bases from V and 6 bases from J, with 9 bases between. This chain's CDR3 is CASSLSWGSEQYF. The CDR3 coding sequence is TGTGCCAGCAGTTTATCGTGGGGTTCCGAGCAGTACTTC.

This clone was observed a single time. This chain joins TRBV7-2 and TRBJ2-7, with D possibly being TRBD1 (6 bases). This CDR3 contains 17 residues. Germline V gives CDR1 SGHTA, CDR2 FQGNSA. V lost 5 bases and J lost 0, with 20 bases in between. This CDR3 reads CASSLGARDKSSYEQYF. CDR3 coding DNA: TGTGCCAGCAGCCTAGGCGCCCGGGACAAGAGCTCCTACGAGCAGTACTTC. Drawing the rest from reference TRBV7-2 and TRBJ2-7, the complete variable domain is GAGVSQSPSNKVTEKGKDVELRCDPISGHTALYWYRQSLGQGLEFLIYFQGNSAPDKSGLPSDRFSAERTGGSVSTLTIQRTQQEDSAVYLCASSLGARDKSSYEQYFGPGTRLTVT.

This clone was seen only a few times. V is TRBV5-6 and J is TRBJ2-7, with D perhaps TRBD1 or TRBD2 (5 bases each). Germline loops: CDR1 SGHDT, CDR2 YYEEEE. V was pared by 7 bases and J by 3 bases, with 23 bases between. The CDR3 totals 16 residues. Here the CDR3 DNA reads TGTGCCAGCGCCGAAATGAGGGGCCCAGGAATCTACGAGCAGTACTTC. This encodes CASAEMRGPGIYEQYF.

The chain joins TRBV27 to TRBJ2-2; 10 bases map to TRBD2. CDR3 size: 16 residues. Germline CDR1 reads MNHEY; CDR2 reads SMNVEV (reference sequence). Germline trimming cut 1 base from V and 6 bases from J; bases unmatched to any gene: 5. The CDR3 reads CASSLLLAGWSGELFF. CDR3 in DNA: TGTGCCAGCAGTTTATTACTAGCGGGGTGGTCCGGGGAGCTGTTTTTT.

V is TRBV4-1 and J is TRBJ2-7; TRBD2 is a possible D gene (5 bases). Per germline, CDR1 MGHRA and CDR2 YSYEKL. The CDR3 is made up of 15 amino acids. V was clipped by 1 base and J by 4 bases, with 14 bases between them. The CDR3, as DNA: TGCGCCAGCAGCCAAGTCTTCCCTAGGAGGTACGAGCAGTACTTC. Its protein product is CASSQVFPRRYEQYF.

V usage is TRBV21-1 and J usage is TRBJ1-2. TRBV21-1 is shown as a pseudogene. This CDR3 spans 14 amino acids. The CDR3, as DNA: TGTGCCAGCAAAGGTGAAGATAGTAACTATGGCTACACCTTC. Protein product: CASKGEDSNYGYTF.

Turning to this clone: The sample carries other DNA sequences with the same CDR3. The chain couples TRBV4-2 to TRBJ1-1; D may be TRBD1 (5 bases). Germline V CDR1 and CDR2: LGHNA, YNFKEQ. The CDR3 has 13 amino acids. V lost 4 bases to trimming and J lost 5 bases, with 11 bases between them. The CDR3 here is CASSLGGGTEAFF. CDR3 nucleotide sequence: TGTGCCAGCAGCCTTGGGGGTGGAACTGAAGCTTTCTTT.

The V gene is TRBV7-9, the J gene TRBJ1-2; possibly TRBD1 for D (5 bases). Germline CDR1 is SEHNR and CDR2 is FQNEAQ (reference sequence). V was pared by 7 bases and J by 1 base, with 16 bases between. The length of the CDR3 is 15 residues. CDR3 sequence: CASKPGGLGNYGYTF. For the CDR3, the DNA is TGTGCCAGCAAACCGGGGGGTTTGGGTAACTATGGCTACACCTTC.

This clone was detected only once. The rearrangement uses TRBV27 and TRBJ2-3, with no clear D. V was trimmed by 2 bases and J by 3 bases, leaving 9 bases between them. CDR1 and CDR2 (germline): MNHEY, SMNVEV (reference sequence). The length of the CDR3 is 14 residues. The CDR3: CASSLSSETDTQYF. CDR3 DNA: TGTGCCAGCAGTTTAAGTTCGGAAACAGATACGCAGTATTTT.

The genes are TRBV15 and TRBJ2-7; 8 positions match TRBD1. The CDR3 covers 15 residues. Germline values: CDR1 LNHNV, CDR2 YYDKDF (reference sequence). The junction had 4 bases not matched to a gene; V was cut back by 0 bases and J by 3 bases. CDR3 nucleotides: TGTGCCACCAGCAGAGAACGAACAGGGGGCTACGAGCAGTACTTC. Its protein is CATSRERTGGYEQYF.

The chain couples TRBV9 to TRBJ2-2; 8 bases align to TRBD1. This CDR3 contains 13 residues. Losses at the gene ends were 4 bases for V and 6 bases for J; bases not matched to a gene: 2. Germline V gives CDR1 SGDLS, CDR2 YYNGEE. In DNA, the CDR3 is TGTGCCAGCAGCCTACAGGGGGCCGGGGAGCTGTTTTTT. This codes for CASSLQGAGELFF.

This chain joins TRBV12-5 and TRBJ2-7; tentative D call: TRBD2 (5 bases). V lost 6 bases to trimming and J lost 3 bases, with 15 bases between them. CDR3 length equals 14 residues. Germline V lookup: CDR1 LGHNT, CDR2 FRNRAP. CDR3 residues: CASGREGPDYEQYF. The CDR3 DNA follows: TGTGCTAGTGGCCGAGAGGGCCCAGACTACGAGCAGTACTTC.

The rearrangement joins TRBV5-5 to TRBJ2-7; the match to TRBD1 covers 11 bases. From germline, CDR1 is SGHKS and CDR2 YYEKEE (reference sequence). The V segment lost 6 bases and the J segment 3 bases; nucleotides outside the gene matches: 8. This CDR3 is 15 amino acids long. As DNA, the CDR3 is TGTGCCAGCACCGAGGGACAGGGGGTCTTCTACGAGCAGTACTTC. This encodes CASTEGQGVFYEQYF.

The chain is built from TRBV4-1 and TRBJ2-3; tentatively, D is TRBD2 (6 bases). From germline, CDR1 is MGHRA and CDR2 YSYEKL. Trimming took 6 bases from V and 3 from J, leaving 16 bases between them. The CDR3 totals 15 residues. The chain's CDR3 is CASSALTEGTDTQYF. The CDR3 DNA follows: TGCGCCAGCAGTGCCTTAACGGAGGGAACAGATACGCAGTATTTT.

The chain carries TRBV27 and TRBJ1-4; 9 bases are shared with TRBD1. This CDR3 has 15 amino acids. Germline CDR1 and CDR2: MNHEY and SMNVEV (reference sequence). Germline trimming cut 4 bases from V and 7 bases from J; bases unmatched to any gene: 7. In DNA, the CDR3 is TGTGCCAGCAGTTCCACAGGGGGCTTCGGTGAAAAACTGTTTTTT. Protein product: CASSSTGGFGEKLFF.

The chain is built from TRBV7-9 and TRBJ1-5; D remains ambiguous. Trimming left V 5 bases short and J 4 bases short, with 6 bases between. Germline CDR1 is SEHNR and CDR2 is FQNEAQ (reference sequence). The CDR3 loop spans 12 amino acids. The CDR3 region is CASSPPNQPQHF. The CDR3 coding sequence is TGTGCCAGCAGCCCCCCGAATCAGCCCCAGCATTTT.

The chain links TRBV5-4 to TRBJ1-5; D is unclear. In germline, CDR1 is SGHNT, CDR2 YYREEE (reference sequence). CDR3 length equals 17 residues. The V gene lost 4 bases and the J gene lost 2 bases, with 19 bases spanning the gap. CDR3 amino acids: CASSRPRKCARNQPQHF. CDR3 DNA sequence: TGTGCCAGCAGCCGTCCCCGAAAGTGTGCGCGCAATCAGCCCCAGCATTTT.

The rearrangement joins TRBV11-2 to TRBJ2-3, with 7 positions matching TRBD1. This CDR3 contains 15 residues. The ends lost 5 bases at V and 2 bases at J; junction bases unmatched: 7. Germline V gives CDR1 SGHAT, CDR2 FQNNGV. In DNA form, the CDR3 reads TGTGCCAGCAGCACCTGGGACAGAGACACAGATACGCAGTATTTT. This translates into CASSTWDRDTDTQYF.

This clone was counted once. This chain links TRBV7-9 with TRBJ1-1, with TRBD1 matching 7 bases. The V gene's germline CDR1 is SEHNR and CDR2 FQNEAQ (reference sequence). The ends lost 2 bases at V and 2 bases at J; junction bases unmatched: 8. This CDR3 spans 16 amino acids. The CDR3, as DNA: TGTGCCAGCAGCTTACCTCGGGACAGAGTTAACACTGAAGCTTTCTTT. It is translated as CASSLPRDRVNTEAFF.

The J gene is TRBJ2-1, the V gene TRBV20-1, with D unresolved. Trimming took 5 bases from V and 6 from J, leaving 8 bases between them. This CDR3 contains 11 residues. Germline V lookup: CDR1 DFQATT, CDR2 SNEGSKA (reference sequence). The CDR3 DNA follows: TGCAGTGCTGTACCTGTCAATGAGCAGTTCTTC. It specifies CSAVPVNEQFF.